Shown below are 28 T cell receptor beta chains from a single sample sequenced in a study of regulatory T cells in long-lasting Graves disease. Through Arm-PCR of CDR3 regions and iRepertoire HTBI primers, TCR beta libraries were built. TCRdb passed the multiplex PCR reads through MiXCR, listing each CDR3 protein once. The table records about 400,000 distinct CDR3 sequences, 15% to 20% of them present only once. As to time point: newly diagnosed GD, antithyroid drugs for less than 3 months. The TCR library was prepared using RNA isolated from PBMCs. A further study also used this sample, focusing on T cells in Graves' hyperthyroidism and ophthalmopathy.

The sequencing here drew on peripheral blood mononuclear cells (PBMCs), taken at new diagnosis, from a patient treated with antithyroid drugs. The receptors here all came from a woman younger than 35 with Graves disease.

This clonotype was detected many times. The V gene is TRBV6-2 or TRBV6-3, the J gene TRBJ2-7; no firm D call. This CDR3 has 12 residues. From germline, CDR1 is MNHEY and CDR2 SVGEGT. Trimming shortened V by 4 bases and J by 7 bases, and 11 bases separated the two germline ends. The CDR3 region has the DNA TGTGCCAGCAGTTCTTTCCCTGGGGAGCAGTACTTC. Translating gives CASSSFPGEQYF.

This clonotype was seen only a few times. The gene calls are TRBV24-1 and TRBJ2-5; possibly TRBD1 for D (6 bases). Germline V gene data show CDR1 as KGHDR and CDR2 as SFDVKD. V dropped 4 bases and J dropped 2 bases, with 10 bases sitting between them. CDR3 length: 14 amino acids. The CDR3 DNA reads TGTGCCACCAGTGACCGCAGGGGTCAAGAGACCCAGTACTTC. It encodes CATSDRRGQETQYF.

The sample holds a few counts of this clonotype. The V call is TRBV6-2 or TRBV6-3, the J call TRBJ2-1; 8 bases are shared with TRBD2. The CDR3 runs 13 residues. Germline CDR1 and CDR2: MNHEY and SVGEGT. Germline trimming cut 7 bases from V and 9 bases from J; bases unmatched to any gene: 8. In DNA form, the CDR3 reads TGTGCCAGCACTAGCGGGCTTGTCAGTGAGCAGTTCTTC. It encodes CASTSGLVSEQFF.

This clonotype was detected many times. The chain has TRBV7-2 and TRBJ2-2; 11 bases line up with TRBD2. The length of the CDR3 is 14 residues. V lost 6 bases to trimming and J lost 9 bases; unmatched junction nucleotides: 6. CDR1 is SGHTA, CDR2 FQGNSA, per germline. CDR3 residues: CASRPIAGGRELFF. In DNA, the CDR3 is TGTGCCAGCAGACCAATAGCGGGAGGGCGGGAGCTGTTTTTT.

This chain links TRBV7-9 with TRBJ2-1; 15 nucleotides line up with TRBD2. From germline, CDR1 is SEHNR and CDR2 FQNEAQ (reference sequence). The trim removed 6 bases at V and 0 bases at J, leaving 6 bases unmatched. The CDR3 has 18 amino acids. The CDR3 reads CASRGTSGGRSSYNEQFF. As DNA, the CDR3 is TGTGCCAGCAGGGGGACTAGCGGGGGGCGAAGCTCCTACAATGAGCAGTTCTTC.

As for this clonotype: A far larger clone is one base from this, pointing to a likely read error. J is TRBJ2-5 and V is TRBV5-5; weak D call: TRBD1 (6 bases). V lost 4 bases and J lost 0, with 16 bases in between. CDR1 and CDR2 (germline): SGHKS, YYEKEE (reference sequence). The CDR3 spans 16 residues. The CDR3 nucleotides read TGTGCCAGCAGCCCCGGGACACCAAAGTACCAAGAGACCCAGTACTTC. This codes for CASSPGTPKYQETQYF.

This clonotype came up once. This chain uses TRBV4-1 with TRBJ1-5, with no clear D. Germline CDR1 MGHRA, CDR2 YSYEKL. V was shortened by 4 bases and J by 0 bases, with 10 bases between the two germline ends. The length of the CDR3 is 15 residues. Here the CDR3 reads CASSPDKNSNQPQHF. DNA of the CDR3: TGCGCCAGCAGCCCAGACAAGAATAGCAATCAGCCCCAGCATTTT.

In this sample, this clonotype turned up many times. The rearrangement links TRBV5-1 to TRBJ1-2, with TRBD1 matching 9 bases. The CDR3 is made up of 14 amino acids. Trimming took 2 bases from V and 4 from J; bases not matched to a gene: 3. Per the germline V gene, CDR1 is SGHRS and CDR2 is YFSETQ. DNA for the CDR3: TGCGCCAGCAGCTTCGCGACAGGGGGCTATGGCTACACCTTC. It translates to CASSFATGGYGYTF. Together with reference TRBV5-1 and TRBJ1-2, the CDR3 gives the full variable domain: KAGVTQTPRYLIKTRGQQVTLSCSPISGHRSVSWYQQTPGQGLQFLFEYFSETQRNKGNFPGRFSGRQFSNSRSEMNVSTLELGDSALYLCASSFATGGYGYTFGSGTRLTVV.

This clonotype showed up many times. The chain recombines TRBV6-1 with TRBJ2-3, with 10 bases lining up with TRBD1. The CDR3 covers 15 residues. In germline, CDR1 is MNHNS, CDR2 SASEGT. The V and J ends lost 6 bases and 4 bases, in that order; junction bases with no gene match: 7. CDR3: CASRADRGWADTQYF. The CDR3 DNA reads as TGTGCCAGCAGGGCGGACAGGGGGTGGGCAGATACGCAGTATTTT.

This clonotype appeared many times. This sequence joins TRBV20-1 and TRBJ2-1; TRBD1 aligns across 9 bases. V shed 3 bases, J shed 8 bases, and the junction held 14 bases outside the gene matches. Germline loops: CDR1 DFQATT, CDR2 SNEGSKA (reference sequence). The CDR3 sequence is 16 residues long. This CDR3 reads CSASAGTGILRDEQFF. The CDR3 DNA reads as TGCAGTGCTAGCGCCGGGACAGGGATTTTGAGGGATGAGCAGTTCTTC.

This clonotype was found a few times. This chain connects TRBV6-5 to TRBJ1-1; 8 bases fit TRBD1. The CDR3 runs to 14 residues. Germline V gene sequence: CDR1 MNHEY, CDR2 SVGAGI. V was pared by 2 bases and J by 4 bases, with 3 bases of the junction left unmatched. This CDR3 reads CASSYGQGGTEAFF. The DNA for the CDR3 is TGTGCCAGCAGTTACGGACAGGGTGGCACTGAAGCTTTCTTT.

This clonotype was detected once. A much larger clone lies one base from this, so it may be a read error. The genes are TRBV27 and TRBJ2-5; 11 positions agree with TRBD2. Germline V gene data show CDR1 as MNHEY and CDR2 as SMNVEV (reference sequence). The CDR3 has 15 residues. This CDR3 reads CASRTGTSGPETRYF. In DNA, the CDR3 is TGTGCCAGCAGAACCGGGACTAGCGGTCCGGAGACCCGGTACTTC.

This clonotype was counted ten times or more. CDR3 sequence: CASVGTGKSPLHF. The CDR3 coding sequence is TGTGCCAGCGTTGGGACAGGGAAGTCACCCCTCCACTTT. The genes are TRBV11-2 and TRBJ1-6; 9 nucleotides match TRBD1. The CDR3 covers 13 residues. Trimming at V came to 8 bases and at J to 10 bases, leaving 6 bases not matched to a gene. Germline values: CDR1 SGHAT, CDR2 FQNNGV.

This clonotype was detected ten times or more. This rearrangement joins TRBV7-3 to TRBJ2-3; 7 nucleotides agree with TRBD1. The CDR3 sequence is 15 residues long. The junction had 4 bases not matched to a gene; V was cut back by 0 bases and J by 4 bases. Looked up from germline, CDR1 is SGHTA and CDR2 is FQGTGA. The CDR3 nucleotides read TGTGCCAGCAGCTTAACAGGGGGCTTAGCAGATACGCAGTATTTT. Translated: CASSLTGGLADTQYF.

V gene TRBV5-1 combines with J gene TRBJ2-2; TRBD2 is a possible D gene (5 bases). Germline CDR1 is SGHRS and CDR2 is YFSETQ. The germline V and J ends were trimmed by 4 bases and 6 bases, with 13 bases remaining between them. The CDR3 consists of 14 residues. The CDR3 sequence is CASSAYDGAGELFF. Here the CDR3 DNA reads TGCGCCAGCAGCGCCTACGACGGGGCCGGGGAGCTGTTTTTT.

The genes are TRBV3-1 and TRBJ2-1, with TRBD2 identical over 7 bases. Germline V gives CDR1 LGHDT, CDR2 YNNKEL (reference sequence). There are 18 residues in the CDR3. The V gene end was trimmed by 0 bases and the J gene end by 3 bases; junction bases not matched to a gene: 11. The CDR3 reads CASSQDPLGLADYNEQFF. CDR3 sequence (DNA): TGTGCCAGCAGCCAAGATCCATTGGGCCTAGCGGACTACAATGAGCAGTTCTTC.

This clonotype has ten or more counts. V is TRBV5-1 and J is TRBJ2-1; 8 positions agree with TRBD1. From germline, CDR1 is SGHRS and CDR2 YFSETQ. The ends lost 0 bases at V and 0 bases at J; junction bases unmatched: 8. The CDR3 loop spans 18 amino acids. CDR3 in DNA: TGCGCCAGCAGCTTGGCGGACAGGGCCTCATTCTCCTACAATGAGCAGTTCTTC. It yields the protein CASSLADRASFSYNEQFF. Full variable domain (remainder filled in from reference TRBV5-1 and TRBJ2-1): KAGVTQTPRYLIKTRGQQVTLSCSPISGHRSVSWYQQTPGQGLQFLFEYFSETQRNKGNFPGRFSGRQFSNSRSEMNVSTLELGDSALYLCASSLADRASFSYNEQFFGPGTRLTVL.

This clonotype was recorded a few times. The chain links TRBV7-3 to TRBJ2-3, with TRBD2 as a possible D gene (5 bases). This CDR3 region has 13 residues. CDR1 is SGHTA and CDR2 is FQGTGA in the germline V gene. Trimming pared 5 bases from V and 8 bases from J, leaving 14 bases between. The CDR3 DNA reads TGTGCCAGCAGCCCCGGTTCGGCGGGTACGCAGTATTTT. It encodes CASSPGSAGTQYF.

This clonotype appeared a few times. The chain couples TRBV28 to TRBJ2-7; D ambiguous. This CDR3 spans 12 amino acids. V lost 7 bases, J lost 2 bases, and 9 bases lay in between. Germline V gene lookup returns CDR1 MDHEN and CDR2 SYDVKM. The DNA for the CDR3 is TGTGCCAGCATTAAGCCCCCCTACGAGCAGTACTTC. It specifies CASIKPPYEQYF.

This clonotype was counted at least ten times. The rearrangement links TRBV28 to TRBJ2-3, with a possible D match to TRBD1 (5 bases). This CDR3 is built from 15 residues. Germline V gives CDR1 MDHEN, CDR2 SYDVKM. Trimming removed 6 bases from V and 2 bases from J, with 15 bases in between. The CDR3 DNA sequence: TGTGCCAGCAGCCCCCCGGACATTTTCACAGATACGCAGTATTTT. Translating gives CASSPPDIFTDTQYF.

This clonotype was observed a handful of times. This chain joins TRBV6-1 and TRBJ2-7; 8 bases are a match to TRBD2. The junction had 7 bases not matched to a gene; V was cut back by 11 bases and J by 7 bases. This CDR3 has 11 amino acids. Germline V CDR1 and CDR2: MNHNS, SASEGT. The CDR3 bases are TGTGCCTCCGGGAGGGAGGGGGAGCAGTACTTC. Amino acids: CASGREGEQYF.

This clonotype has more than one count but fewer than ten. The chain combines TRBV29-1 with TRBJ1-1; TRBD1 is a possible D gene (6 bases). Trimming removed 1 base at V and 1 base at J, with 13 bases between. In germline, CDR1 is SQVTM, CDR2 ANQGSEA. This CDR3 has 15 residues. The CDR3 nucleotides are TGCAGCGTTGAAGGCCCCGGACAGAGGAACACTGAAGCTTTCTTT. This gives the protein CSVEGPGQRNTEAFF.

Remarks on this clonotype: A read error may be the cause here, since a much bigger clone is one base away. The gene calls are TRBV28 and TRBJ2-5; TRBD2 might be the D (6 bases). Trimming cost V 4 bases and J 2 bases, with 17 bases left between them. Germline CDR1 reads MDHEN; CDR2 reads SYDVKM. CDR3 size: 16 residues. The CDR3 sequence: CASSSPGLGMQETQYF. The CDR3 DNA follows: TGTGCCAGCAGTTCACCGGGACTGGGCATGCAAGAGACCCAGTACTTC.

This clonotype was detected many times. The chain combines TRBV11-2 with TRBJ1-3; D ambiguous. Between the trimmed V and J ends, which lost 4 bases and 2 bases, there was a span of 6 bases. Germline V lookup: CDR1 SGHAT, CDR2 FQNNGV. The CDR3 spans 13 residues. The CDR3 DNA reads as TGTGCCAGCAGCTCCCCGACTGGAAACACCATATATTTT. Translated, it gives CASSSPTGNTIYF.

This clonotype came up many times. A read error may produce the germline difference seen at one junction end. The chain's CDR3 is CARSTDSNYGYTF. The CDR3 DNA is TGTGCCCGCAGTACCGACAGTAACTATGGCTACACCTTC. This chain links TRBV6-1 with TRBJ1-2, with D perhaps matching TRBD1 (5 bases). CDR1 is MNHNS and CDR2 is SASEGT in the germline V gene. There are 13 residues in the CDR3.

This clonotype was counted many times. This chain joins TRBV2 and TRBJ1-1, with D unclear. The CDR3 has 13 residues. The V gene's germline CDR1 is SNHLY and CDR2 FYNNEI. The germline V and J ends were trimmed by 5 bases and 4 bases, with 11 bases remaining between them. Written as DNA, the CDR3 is TGTGCCAGCAGTCATCAGACCGCCACTGAAGCTTTCTTT. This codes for CASSHQTATEAFF.

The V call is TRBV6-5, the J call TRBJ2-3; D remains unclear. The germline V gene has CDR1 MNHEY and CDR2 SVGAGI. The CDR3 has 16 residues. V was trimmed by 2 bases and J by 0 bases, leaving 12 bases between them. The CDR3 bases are TGTGCCAGCAGTTACGGTCTATCTCCTAGCACAGATACGCAGTATTTT. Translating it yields CASSYGLSPSTDTQYF.

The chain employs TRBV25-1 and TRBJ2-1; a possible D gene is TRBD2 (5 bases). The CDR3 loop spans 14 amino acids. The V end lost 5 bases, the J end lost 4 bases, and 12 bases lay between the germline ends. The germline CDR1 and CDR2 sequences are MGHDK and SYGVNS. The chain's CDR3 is CASSKRTGYNEQFF. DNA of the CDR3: TGTGCCAGCAGTAAGAGGACTGGGTACAATGAGCAGTTCTTC.